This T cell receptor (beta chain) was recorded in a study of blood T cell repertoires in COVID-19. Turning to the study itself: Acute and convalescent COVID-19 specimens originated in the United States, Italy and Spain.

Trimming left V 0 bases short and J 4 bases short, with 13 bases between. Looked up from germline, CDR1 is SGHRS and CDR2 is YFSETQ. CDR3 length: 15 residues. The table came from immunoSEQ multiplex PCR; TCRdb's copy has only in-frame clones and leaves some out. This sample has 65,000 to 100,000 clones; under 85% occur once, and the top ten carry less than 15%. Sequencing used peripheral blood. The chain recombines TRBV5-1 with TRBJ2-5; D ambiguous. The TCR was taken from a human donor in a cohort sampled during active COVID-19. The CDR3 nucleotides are TGCGCCAGCAGCTTGGTGTCAGGTCACTCAGAGACCCAGTACTTC. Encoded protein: CASSLVSGHSETQYF. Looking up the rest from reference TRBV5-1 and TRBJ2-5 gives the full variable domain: KAGVTQTPRYLIKTRGQQVTLSCSPISGHRSVSWYQQTPGQGLQFLFEYFSETQRNKGNFPGRFSGRQFSNSRSEMNVSTLELGDSALYLCASSLVSGHSETQYFGPGTRLLVL.